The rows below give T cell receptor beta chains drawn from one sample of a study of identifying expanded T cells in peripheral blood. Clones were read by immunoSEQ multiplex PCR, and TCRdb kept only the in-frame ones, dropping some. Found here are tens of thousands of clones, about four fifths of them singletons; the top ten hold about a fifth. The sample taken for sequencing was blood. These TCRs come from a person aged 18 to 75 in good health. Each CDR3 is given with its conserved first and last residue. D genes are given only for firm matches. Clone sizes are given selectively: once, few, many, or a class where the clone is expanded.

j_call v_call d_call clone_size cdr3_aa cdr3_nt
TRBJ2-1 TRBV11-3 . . CASSLVRGSEGEQFF TGTGCCAGCAGCTTAGTAAGGGGGAGTGAAGGTGAGCAGTTCTTC
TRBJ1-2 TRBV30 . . CAAEGDLYGYTF TGTGCCGCTGAAGGAGATCTCTATGGCTACACCTTC
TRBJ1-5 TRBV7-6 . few CASSLTLDQPQHF TGTGCCAGCAGCTTAACACTGGATCAGCCCCAGCATTTT
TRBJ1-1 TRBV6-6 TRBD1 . CASSLDRGLTEAFF TGTGCCAGCAGTTTGGATAGGGGGCTCACTGAAGCTTTCTTT
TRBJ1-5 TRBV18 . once CASAKDRNQPQHF TGTGCCAGCGCAAAGGATCGGAATCAGCCCCAGCATTTT
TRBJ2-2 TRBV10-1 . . CASSEGQNTGELFF TGCGCCAGCAGTGAGGGACAGAACACCGGGGAGCTGTTTTTT
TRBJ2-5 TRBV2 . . CASSGGIQETQYF TGTGCCAGCAGTGGGGGGATCCAAGAGACCCAGTACTTC
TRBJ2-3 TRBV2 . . CASSERGDTQYF TGTGCCAGCAGTGAACGGGGAGATACGCAGTATTTT
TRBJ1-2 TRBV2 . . CASRRQASGYTF TGTGCCAGCAGGAGACAGGCGTCTGGCTACACCTTC
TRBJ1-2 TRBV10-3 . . CAISEVPYNYGYTF TGTGCCATCAGTGAGGTCCCTTATAACTATGGCTACACCTTC
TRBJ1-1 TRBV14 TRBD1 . CASSTRTGRNTEAFF TGTGCCAGCAGCACCCGGACAGGGCGGAACACTGAAGCTTTCTTT
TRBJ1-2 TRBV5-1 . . CASSLDREVGYTF TGCGCCAGCAGCTTGGACAGGGAGGTCGGCTACACCTTC
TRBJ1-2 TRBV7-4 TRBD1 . CASGQGYGYTF TGTGCCAGCGGACAGGGCTATGGCTACACCTTC
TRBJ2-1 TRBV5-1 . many CASAVNSQYNEQFF TGCGCCTCCGCCGTTAATAGTCAGTACAATGAGCAGTTCTTC
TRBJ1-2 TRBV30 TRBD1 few CAWTQIAGGPYGYTF TGTGCCTGGACCCAGATTGCAGGGGGTCCTTATGGCTACACCTTC
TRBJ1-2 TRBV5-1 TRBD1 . CASSRDRDYTF TGCGCCAGCAGCCGCGACAGGGACTACACCTTC
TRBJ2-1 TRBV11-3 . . CASSLVDYNEQFF TGTGCCAGCAGCTTAGTTGACTACAATGAGCAGTTCTTC
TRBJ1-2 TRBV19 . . CGAGPQFDYGYTF TGTGGAGCCGGACCCCAGTTCGACTATGGCTACACCTTC
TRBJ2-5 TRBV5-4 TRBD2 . CASSYSTRGSQETQYF TGTGCCAGCAGCTATTCTACGCGGGGGAGCCAAGAGACCCAGTACTTC
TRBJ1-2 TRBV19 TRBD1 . CATVGQGGYGYTF TGTGCCACCGTGGGACAGGGAGGCTATGGCTACACCTTC
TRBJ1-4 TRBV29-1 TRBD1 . CSARTGVEKLFF TGCAGCGCCCGGACAGGGGTAGAAAAACTGTTTTTT
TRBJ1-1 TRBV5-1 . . CASRGQLNTEAFF TGCGCCAGCAGAGGACAGTTGAACACTGAAGCTTTCTTT
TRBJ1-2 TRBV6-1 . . CASRLAQGRSGYTF TGTGCCAGCAGACTCGCACAGGGTAGGTCTGGCTACACCTTC
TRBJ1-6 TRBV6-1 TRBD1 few CASSEGRDRSNSPLHF TGTGCCAGCAGTGAGGGTCGGGACAGATCTAATTCACCCCTCCACTTT
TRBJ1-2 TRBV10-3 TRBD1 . CAISESTGELHGYTF TGTGCCATCAGTGAGTCCACAGGGGAGCTTCATGGCTACACCTTC
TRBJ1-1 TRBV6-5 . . CASSYEITGTTEAFF TGTGCCAGCAGTTACGAGATTACAGGGACCACTGAAGCTTTCTTT
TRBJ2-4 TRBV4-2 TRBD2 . CASSQEKAGAKNIQYF TGTGCCAGCAGCCAAGAGAAAGCGGGGGCCAAAAACATTCAGTACTTC
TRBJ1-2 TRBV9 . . CASSVAGVKDYGYTF TGTGCCAGCAGCGTAGCAGGGGTAAAGGACTATGGCTACACCTTC
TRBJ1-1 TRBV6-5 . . CASSRHRDTEAFF TGTGCCAGCAGCCGACACAGGGACACTGAAGCTTTCTTT
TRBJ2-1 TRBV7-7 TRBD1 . CASSLDRSSYNEQFF TGTGCCAGCAGCTTGGACAGGAGCTCCTACAATGAGCAGTTCTTC
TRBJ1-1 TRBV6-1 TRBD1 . CASSEEVGQGRIMFF TGTGCCAGCAGTGAAGAGGTGGGACAGGGAAGGATTATGTTCTTT
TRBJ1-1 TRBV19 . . CASSMMWEIEAFF TGTGCCAGTAGTATGATGTGGGAGATTGAAGCTTTCTTT
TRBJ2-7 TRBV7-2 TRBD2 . CASSLGIAGTYEQYF TGTGCCAGCAGCTTAGGGATAGCGGGAACCTACGAGCAGTACTTC
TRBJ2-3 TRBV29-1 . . CSVVLNREADTQYF TGCAGCGTTGTTCTTAACAGGGAGGCAGATACGCAGTATTTT
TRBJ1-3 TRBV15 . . CATSRDLQHGNTIYF TGTGCCACCAGCAGAGATCTCCAGCATGGAAACACCATATATTTT
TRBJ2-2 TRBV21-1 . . CASSPAGTVNTGELFF TGTGCCAGCAGCCCAGCCGGGACAGTGAACACCGGGGAGCTGTTTTTT
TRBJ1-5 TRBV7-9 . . CASKGGSGQPQHF TGTGCCAGCAAAGGGGGTTCTGGTCAGCCCCAGCATTTT
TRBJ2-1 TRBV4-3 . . CASSQRLGGTNEQFF TGCGCCAGCAGCCAACGACTAGGGGGGACCAATGAGCAGTTCTTC
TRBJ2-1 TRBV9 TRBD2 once CASSFRLAGGYGEQFF TGTGCCAGCAGCTTTAGACTAGCGGGAGGCTATGGCGAGCAGTTCTTC
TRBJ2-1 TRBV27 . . CASSLWGNEQFF TGTGCCAGCAGTTTATGGGGGAATGAGCAGTTCTTC